These 32 T cell receptor beta chains were sequenced from one sample in a study of response to subunit inactivated influenza vaccine. TCRdb independently ran MiXCR on the RT-PCR reads; one entry per CDR3 protein. The data show around 570,000 distinct CDR3 sequences, 6.5% to 8% seen once. The material was PBMCs from blood, obtained 23 to 25 months after vaccination. The receptors were sampled from a man between 45 and 75 years old who received an inactivated influenza vaccine.

A note on this clonotype: This sequence may be a read error, since a much larger clone differs from it by one base. The rearrangement joins TRBV25-1 to TRBJ2-7, with TRBD1 as a possible D gene (6 bases). The CDR3 is made up of 14 amino acids. Germline CDR1 MGHDK, CDR2 SYGVNS. The CDR3 sequence is CASSGYRVGYEQHF. DNA of the CDR3: TGTGCCAGCAGTGGATACAGGGTTGGGTACGAGCAGCACTTC.

This clonotype was detected many times. V and J are TRBV27 and TRBJ2-7, with TRBD2 as a possible D gene (5 bases). The length of the CDR3 is 14 residues. CDR1 is MNHEY and CDR2 is SMNVEV in the germline V gene (reference sequence). Trimming pared 1 base from V and 5 bases from J, leaving 12 bases between. The DNA for the CDR3 is TGTGCCAGCAGTTTATGGGGTCCTAGCAACGAGCAGTACTTC. Translation gives CASSLWGPSNEQYF.

This clonotype has more than one count but fewer than ten. This chain links TRBV4-2 with TRBJ1-4, with D hard to call. Germline CDR1 LGHNA, CDR2 YNFKEQ. Trimming removed 1 base from V and 8 bases from J, with 17 bases in between. The CDR3 is made up of 16 amino acids. The CDR3 is CASSQAGTTFNEKLFF. CDR3 bases: TGTGCCAGCAGCCAAGCCGGTACCACGTTTAACGAAAAACTGTTTTTT.

This clonotype was counted only a few times. The rearrangement uses TRBV29-1 and TRBJ2-5; D is tentatively TRBD1 or TRBD2 (6 bases each). CDR3 size: 13 residues. Germline CDR1 reads SQVTM; CDR2 reads ANQGSEA. Between the trimmed V and J ends, which lost 7 bases and 3 bases, there was a span of 15 bases. CDR3: CSAQGLLKETQYF. CDR3 DNA sequence: TGCAGCGCACAGGGACTGCTGAAAGAGACCCAGTACTTC.

This clonotype was observed many times. The gene calls are TRBV11-2 and TRBJ2-1; D is possibly TRBD1 (6 bases). The length of the CDR3 is 14 residues. The ends were cut back, 1 base at V and 7 bases at J, with 11 bases in the middle. The germline V gene has CDR1 SGHAT and CDR2 FQNNGV. The CDR3 here is CASSLVQGTNEQFF. The CDR3 DNA is TGTGCCAGCAGCTTAGTCCAGGGGACGAATGAGCAGTTCTTC.

In its sample, this clonotype was seen many times. The rearrangement joins TRBV20-1 to TRBJ2-4, with a tentative D call TRBD1 (5 bases). Germline lookup yields CDR1 DFQATT and CDR2 SNEGSKA (reference sequence). The CDR3 spans 13 residues. V lost 1 base to trimming and J lost 3 bases, with 7 bases between them. The CDR3 nucleotides are TGCAGTGCTAGAGCAGACAGCAAAAACATTCAGTACTTC. This encodes CSARADSKNIQYF.

This clonotype came up a few times. The CDR3 loop is CASSLVGDTIYF. For the CDR3, the DNA is TGTGCCAGCAGCTTAGTAGGTGACACCATATATTTT. The chain joins TRBV7-9 to TRBJ1-3; D is ambiguous. This CDR3 region has 12 residues. Germline-derived CDR1 and CDR2 are SEHNR and FQNEAQ (reference sequence). Deletions cut 1 base from V and 8 bases from J, with 6 bases between.

This clonotype was picked up many times. The J gene is TRBJ2-1, the V gene TRBV2; D unclear. The CDR3 extends over 11 amino acids. Trimming shortened V by 4 bases and J by 10 bases, and 8 bases separated the two germline ends. Germline CDR1 reads SNHLY; CDR2 reads FYNNEI. The CDR3 nucleotides are TGTGCCAGCAGTGCGCGTTTGGAGCAGTTCTTC. It translates to CASSARLEQFF.

The rearrangement joins TRBV5-1 to TRBJ1-4; 8 bases are a match to TRBD1. The length of the CDR3 is 16 residues. Germline V gene sequence: CDR1 SGHRS, CDR2 YFSETQ. After removal of 5 bases from V and 4 bases from J, the junction contained 10 bases not matched to a gene. For the CDR3, the DNA is TGCGCCAGCAGGACCGGACAGGGTCGTAGTAATGAAAAACTGTTTTTT. It codes for CASRTGQGRSNEKLFF.

This clonotype showed up many times. The CDR3 DNA reads as TGCGCCAGCAGCCTCCGGTCGGGGAGAGACATGAACACTGAAGCTTTCTTT. It encodes CASSLRSGRDMNTEAFF. V is TRBV5-1 and J is TRBJ1-1; D remains unclear. This CDR3 comprises 17 residues. V was pared by 4 bases and J by 0 bases, with 19 bases between. Germline CDR1 and CDR2: SGHRS and YFSETQ. The variable domain in full, with the rest retrieved from reference TRBV5-1 and TRBJ1-1, is KAGVTQTPRYLIKTRGQQVTLSCSPISGHRSVSWYQQTPGQGLQFLFEYFSETQRNKGNFPGRFSGRQFSNSRSEMNVSTLELGDSALYLCASSLRSGRDMNTEAFFGQGTRLTVV.

The chain recombines TRBV20-1 with TRBJ2-2; D gene unclear. The germline V gene encodes CDR1 DFQATT and CDR2 SNEGSKA (reference sequence). This CDR3 spans 14 amino acids. Trimming pared 0 bases from V and 4 bases from J, leaving 9 bases between. Written as DNA, the CDR3 is TGCAGTGCTAGAGATCTCTACGGCACCGGGGAGCTGTTTTTT. It is translated as CSARDLYGTGELFF.

CDR3 bases: TGTGCCAGCTGCCGCGGGACTACTTACACCGGGGAGCTGTTTTTT. This codes for CASCRGTTYTGELFF. The chain recombines TRBV28 with TRBJ2-2, with 7 bases identical to TRBD2. CDR1 and CDR2 (germline): MDHEN, SYDVKM. This CDR3 is built from 15 residues. V lost 8 bases to trimming and J lost 3 bases; unmatched junction nucleotides: 9.

The chain carries TRBV7-3 and TRBJ1-1; TRBD1 agrees at 7 bases. The length of the CDR3 is 15 residues. Germline V gene lookup returns CDR1 SGHTA and CDR2 FQGTGA. V lost 6 bases to trimming and J lost 0 bases; unmatched junction nucleotides: 7. The CDR3 bases are TGTGCCAGCAGTGCCGCAGGGGGTTTGAACACTGAAGCTTTCTTT. The encoded protein is CASSAAGGLNTEAFF.

This clonotype turned up a few times. The CDR3 sequence: CGAYPQGGGRGMDEQYF. DNA of the CDR3: TGTGGCGCCTATCCTCAGGGTGGCGGGAGGGGTATGGACGAGCAGTACTTC. V usage is TRBV28 and J usage is TRBJ2-7, with 9 bases aligning to TRBD2. Germline loops: CDR1 MDHEN, CDR2 SYDVKM. This CDR3 is 17 amino acids long.

The gene calls are TRBV2 and TRBJ1-1; the match to TRBD1 covers 9 bases. Losses at the gene ends were 6 bases for V and 4 bases for J; bases not matched to a gene: 3. CDR3 size: 13 residues. Germline CDR1 SNHLY, CDR2 FYNNEI. The CDR3 protein is CASSGTGRTEAFF. The CDR3 DNA reads as TGTGCCAGCAGCGGGACAGGGCGCACTGAAGCTTTCTTT.

This clonotype occurred a few times. The chain employs TRBV6-1 and TRBJ2-7; TRBD1 matches at 8 bases. CDR1 MNHNS and CDR2 SASEGT come from the germline V gene. Germline trimming cut 6 bases from V and 3 bases from J; bases unmatched to any gene: 10. This CDR3 region has 15 residues. The CDR3 loop reads CASRNTGTGFYEQYF. The CDR3 nucleotides are TGTGCCAGCAGAAATACCGGGACAGGTTTCTACGAGCAGTACTTC.

The chain's CDR3 is CSARAQYGYGYTF. CDR3 nucleotide sequence: TGCAGTGCTAGGGCACAATACGGCTATGGCTACACCTTC. The V call is TRBV20-1, the J call TRBJ1-2; D unresolved. The CDR3 sequence is 13 residues long. V lost 3 bases, J lost 4 bases, and 12 bases lay in between. Germline values: CDR1 DFQATT, CDR2 SNEGSKA (reference sequence).

The CDR3 loop reads CASSSKGGETQYF. In nucleotides, the CDR3 is TGTGCCAGCAGCTCAAAGGGCGGAGAGACCCAGTACTTC. The rearrangement uses TRBV11-2 and TRBJ2-5; D gene unclear. The CDR3 is 13 amino acids. Germline CDR1 and CDR2: SGHAT and FQNNGV. V gave up 4 bases and J gave up 4 bases, with 10 bases separating them. The variable domain in full, with the rest retrieved from reference TRBV11-2 and TRBJ2-5, is EAGVAQSPRYKIIEKRQSVAFWCNPISGHATLYWYQQILGQGPKLLIQFQNNGVVDDSQLPKDRFSAERLKGVDSTLKIQPAKLEDSAVYLCASSSKGGETQYFGPGTRLLVL.

This clonotype was detected only a few times. The chain joins TRBV5-6 to TRBJ2-1, with 13 positions matching TRBD2. J lost 8 bases, V lost 2 bases, and 4 bases had no gene match. Germline lookup yields CDR1 SGHDT and CDR2 YYEEEE. The CDR3 length is 15 residues. In nucleotides, the CDR3 is TGTGCCAGCAGCTTCAGACTAGCGGGAGGCCATGAGCAGTTCTTC. This translates into CASSFRLAGGHEQFF.

With respect to this clonotype: The CDR3 end shows no conserved phenylalanine or tryptophan, and so a read error is likely. The V and J genes are TRBV4-1 and TRBJ2-3, with TRBD2 matching 8 bases. Germline-derived CDR1 and CDR2 are MGHRA and YSYEKL. V dropped 2 bases and J dropped 1; count of bases not matched to a gene: 8. CDR3 length: 17 amino acids. CDR3 sequence (DNA): TGCGCCAGCAGCCAAAATCTCCTAGCGGGCCGCACAGATACGCAGTATCTT. It codes for CASSQNLLAGRTDTQYL.

The chain joins TRBV20-1 to TRBJ1-5; D is undetermined. Trimming took off 0 bases at V and 5 bases at J, with 11 bases between the two ends. Germline V gene sequence: CDR1 DFQATT, CDR2 SNEGSKA (reference sequence). This CDR3 spans 14 amino acids. As DNA, the CDR3 is TGCAGTGCTAGAGATCTGGGTGAGGATCAGCCCCAGCATTTT. Residues: CSARDLGEDQPQHF.

On this clonotype itself: One junction end disagrees with the germline gene, perhaps due to a read error. V is TRBV20-1 and J is TRBJ2-5; 11 nucleotides agree with TRBD2. The CDR3 runs 12 residues. CDR1 is DFQATT and CDR2 is SNEGSKA in the germline V gene (reference sequence). CDR3 amino acids: CALAGGQETQYF. CDR3 coding DNA: TGTGCCCTAGCGGGAGGTCAAGAGACCCAGTACTTC.

The rearrangement links TRBV12-3 or TRBV12-4 to TRBJ2-1; 11 bases fit TRBD2. J was trimmed by 6 bases and V by 3 bases; bases with no gene match: 4. The CDR3 runs to 15 residues. Written as DNA, the CDR3 is TGTGCCAGCAGTTTGACTAGCGGGATTCGCAATGAGCAGTTCTTC. This encodes CASSLTSGIRNEQFF.

This clonotype was detected only a few times. This chain links TRBV7-9 with TRBJ1-1; unclear D gene. CDR3 length equals 8 residues. Trimming took 4 bases from V and 11 from J, leaving 2 bases between them. The V gene's germline CDR1 is SEHNR and CDR2 FQNEAQ (reference sequence). CDR3 sequence: CASSWAFF. DNA for the CDR3: TGTGCCAGCAGCTGGGCTTTCTTT. Full variable domain (missing parts from reference TRBV7-9 and TRBJ1-1): DTGVSQNPRHKITKRGQNVTFRCDPISEHNRLYWYRQTLGQGPEFLTYFQNEAQLEKSRLLSDRFSAERPKGSFSTLEIQRTEQGDSAMYLCASSWAFFGQGTRLTVV.

The V call is TRBV9, the J call TRBJ2-7; D gene uncertain. The CDR3 is 13 amino acids. V was clipped by 3 bases and J by 4 bases, with 11 bases between them. Germline CDR1 and CDR2: SGDLS and YYNGEE. CDR3 sequence (DNA): TGTGCCAGCAGCGGGCAGTCAGGTTACGAGCAGTACTTC. Protein: CASSGQSGYEQYF.

In this sample, this clonotype turned up a few times. V and J are TRBV6-1 and TRBJ2-1, with 10 bases identical to TRBD1. Germline V gene data show CDR1 as MNHNS and CDR2 as SASEGT. Unmatched junction bases numbered 14, after V lost 8 bases and J lost 1 base. The CDR3 runs to 18 residues. CDR3 bases: TGTGCCAGCCTACCGACAGGGGGCCTAGCGGGTTCCTACAATGAGCAGTTCTTC. Translated, it gives CASLPTGGLAGSYNEQFF.

At least ten counts were recorded for this clonotype. The chain has TRBV29-1 and TRBJ2-7; TRBD2 matches at 14 bases. Germline loops: CDR1 SQVTM, CDR2 ANQGSEA. V was pared by 4 bases and J by 3 bases, with 5 bases of the junction left unmatched. The CDR3 is 15 amino acids. CDR3 residues: CSVGIGTSGGYEQYF. In nucleotides, the CDR3 is TGCAGCGTTGGTATCGGGACTAGCGGGGGCTACGAGCAGTACTTC.

At least ten counts were recorded for this clonotype. The chain couples TRBV12-3 or TRBV12-4 to TRBJ2-1; TRBD2 matches 11 bases. V lost 6 bases, J lost 11 bases, and 6 bases stayed unmatched. The CDR3 is 13 amino acids. The chain's CDR3 is CASSPTSGMKQFF. The DNA of the CDR3 is TGTGCCAGCAGCCCGACTAGCGGGATGAAGCAGTTCTTC.

This clonotype occurred a few times. This sequence joins TRBV10-3 and TRBJ2-1, with TRBD2 matching 9 bases. The CDR3 covers 15 residues. V was clipped by 6 bases and J by 7 bases; unmatched bases: 10. Germline V lookup: CDR1 ENHRY, CDR2 SYGVKD. This CDR3 is CAIREAGGPRNEQFF. In DNA form, the CDR3 reads TGTGCCATCAGAGAAGCGGGAGGCCCTAGAAATGAGCAGTTCTTC.

Details on this clonotype: This may be a read error: a much more frequent sequence differs by one nucleotide. Here the CDR3 DNA reads TGCAGTGCTAGTTTTGCGGTAGGGTACAATGAGCAGTTCTTC. Translation: CSASFAVGYNEQFF. This chain uses TRBV20-1 with TRBJ2-1; D is uncertain. V was shortened by 3 bases and J by 4 bases, with 13 bases between the two germline ends. Per the germline V gene, CDR1 is DFQATT and CDR2 is SNEGSKA (reference sequence). The CDR3 length is 14 residues.

This clonotype has a handful of counts. The chain carries TRBV10-3 and TRBJ2-7; TRBD1 agrees at 8 bases. CDR1 ENHRY and CDR2 SYGVKD come from the germline V gene. This CDR3 spans 16 amino acids. J lost 8 bases, V lost 3 bases, and 15 bases had no gene match. The CDR3 spells CAISESQGAAEGQQYF. CDR3 coding DNA: TGTGCCATCAGTGAAAGTCAGGGGGCTGCTGAGGGGCAGCAGTACTTC.

This clonotype was detected only a few times. The chain has TRBV9 and TRBJ1-3; the D is unclear. Germline V CDR1 and CDR2: SGDLS, YYNGEE. V gave up 4 bases and J gave up 1 base, with 12 bases separating them. This CDR3 has 15 amino acids. Here the CDR3 DNA reads TGTGCCAGCAGCAATGCCCCGGGTTCTGGAAACACCATATATTTT. As protein: CASSNAPGSGNTIYF.